The rows below give T cell receptor beta chains drawn from one sample of a study of sequential checkpoint blockade in melanoma. Repertoires were generated with immunoSEQ multiplex PCR, while TCRdb's copy carries only in-frame clones and drops some. The table has around 21,000 clones, about four fifths seen once; the top ten hold over 9%. The sequencing here drew on CD8+ T cells sorted from blood (inferred from file names), taken from a patient given nivolumab and ipilimumab in sequence. These receptors were taken from a human donor with melanoma. CDR3s include the opening cysteine and the closing phenylalanine or tryptophan. The D gene is left open where the match is weak. Clone size is not always given. Where it is, it says once, few, many or a class for expanded clones.

d_call clone_size cdr3_length j_call v_call cdr3_nt cdr3_aa
TRBD1 . 15 TRBJ1-3 TRBV9 TGTGCCAGCAGCGATAGGGACAGACCATTCGACACCATATATTTT CASSDRDRPFDTIYF
TRBD1 . 16 TRBJ2-7 TRBV4-1 TGCGCCAGCAGCCAAGGCTTCGGGACAGGGCTTTACGAGCAGTACTTC CASSQGFGTGLYEQYF
. . 14 TRBJ2-1 TRBV4-3 TGCGCCAGCAGCCAGGGGGGGCCTTACAATGAGCAGTTCTTC CASSQGGPYNEQFF
. . 13 TRBJ1-5 TRBV27 TGTGCCAGCAGTTGGTCAGGGTCTCAGCCCCAGCATTTT CASSWSGSQPQHF
TRBD1 . 14 TRBJ1-1 TRBV19 TGTGCCAGTAGTATAGGAGGGGGCTTCACTGAAGCTTTCTTT CASSIGGGFTEAFF
. . 13 TRBJ2-7 TRBV30 TGTGCCGAGGGTATTAAGGGTAAGGACGAGCAGTACTTC CAEGIKGKDEQYF
. . 13 TRBJ1-1 TRBV4-1 TGCGCCAGCAGCCAATACATGAACACTGAAGCTTTCTTT CASSQYMNTEAFF
. . 11 TRBJ2-7 TRBV30 TGTGCCTGGGCGGCGGAACTCGAGCAGTACTTC CAWAAELEQYF
TRBD1 . 15 TRBJ1-2 TRBV7-2 TGTGCCAGCAGCGTGAGGCCGGGACAGAACTATGGCTACACCTTC CASSVRPGQNYGYTF
TRBD2 once 20 TRBJ2-3 TRBV2 TGTGCCAGCAGTAAAGATCCCAGGACTAGCGGGAGGGCCCGCCCAGATACGCAGTATTTT CASSKDPRTSGRARPDTQYF
. medium-sized 14 TRBJ2-3 TRBV19 TGTGCCAGTAGTATAGGAGGGGGGGCAGATACGCAGTATTTT CASSIGGGADTQYF
. . 14 TRBJ2-7 TRBV7-3 TGTGCCAGCAGCTCGAGCGGCAGCTCCTACGAGCAGTACTTC CASSSSGSSYEQYF
. . 17 TRBJ2-6 TRBV12-2 TGTGCAAGTCGATCCGGGACACGGTCCTCTGGGGCCAACGTCCTGACTTTC CASRSGTRSSGANVLTF
. . 14 TRBJ1-2 TRBV5-6 TGTGCCAGCAGCTGGTCCACAGGCACCTATGGCTACACCTTC CASSWSTGTYGYTF
. . 18 TRBJ1-2 TRBV10-3 TGTGCCATCAGTGAGTCGACATCTCCAACAACTCTTAACTATGGCTACACCTTC CAISESTSPTTLNYGYTF
. . 13 TRBJ2-7 TRBV14 TGTGCCAGCAGCCGAATGGACACATACGAGCAGTACTTC CASSRMDTYEQYF
TRBD1 . 14 TRBJ2-2 TRBV29-1 TGCAGCGTTGAAGGACAGGGAGTACCCGGGGAGCTGTTTTTT CSVEGQGVPGELFF
. . 16 TRBJ2-3 TRBV6-5 TGTGCCAGCAGTTCCCTTGGAGCGGGTAGGACAGATACGCAGTATTTT CASSSLGAGRTDTQYF
. . 12 TRBJ1-1 TRBV2 TGTGCCAGCCCGGGGGGGAACACTGAAGCTTTCTTT CASPGGNTEAFF
. . 17 TRBJ2-1 TRBV7-9 TGTGCCAGCAGCTTAGGAGGATCGGGTACCCTCTACAATGAGCAGTTCTTC CASSLGGSGTLYNEQFF
TRBD2 . 15 TRBJ2-1 TRBV27 TGTGCCAGCGGTTTAGCGGGAGGGCCCCTCAATGAGCAGTTCTTC CASGLAGGPLNEQFF
TRBD1 . 14 TRBJ1-1 TRBV6-5 TGTGCCAGCAGCCTAGACAGGGTCGGCACTGAAGCTTTCTTT CASSLDRVGTEAFF
TRBD2 once 14 TRBJ2-1 TRBV5-6 TGTGCCAGCGCCGAGGGCGGGGGGGCAAATGAGCAGTTCTTC CASAEGGGANEQFF
. . 12 TRBJ2-3 TRBV10-1 TGCGCCAGCAGTGAGCTTCTAGATACGCAGTATTTT CASSELLDTQYF
. . 13 TRBJ1-1 TRBV5-1 TGCGCCAGCAGCGAGTTCACAGGGCTTGAAGCTTTCTTT CASSEFTGLEAFF
TRBD1 medium-sized 16 TRBJ1-1 TRBV9 TGTGCCAGCAGCCCCGACCAGACAGGGACGGACACTGAAGCTTTCTTT CASSPDQTGTDTEAFF
TRBD1 . 14 TRBJ1-1 TRBV16 TGTGCCAGCAGCCACGACAGGGGGTACACTGAAGCTTTCTTT CASSHDRGYTEAFF
TRBD1 once 15 TRBJ2-7 TRBV27 TGTGCCAGCAGTTTCAAGGACAGGGGGATAAACGAGCAGTACTTC CASSFKDRGINEQYF
TRBD2 few 17 TRBJ2-7 TRBV19 TGTGCCAGTAGTACCAGGACTAGCGGGAGACTGGTGTACGAGCAGTACTTC CASSTRTSGRLVYEQYF
TRBD1 . 15 TRBJ2-1 TRBV7-7 TGTGCCAGCAGCCTCTCTCTCTCGACAGGGGATGAGCAGTTCTTC CASSLSLSTGDEQFF
. . 18 TRBJ1-4 TRBV5-6 TGTGCCAGCAGCTTCTATTACGGCAGGGGCCAAACTAATGAAAAACTGTTTTTT CASSFYYGRGQTNEKLFF
TRBD2 . 16 TRBJ2-7 TRBV5-1 TGCGCCAGCAGCAACCCCCCTAGCGGGAACCCCCTGGAGCAGTACTTC CASSNPPSGNPLEQYF
. . 15 TRBJ1-4 TRBV28 TGTGCCAGCAGTCAGGGGAGCATAACTAATGAAAAACTGTTTTTT CASSQGSITNEKLFF
. . 14 TRBJ2-1 TRBV5-1 TGCGCCAGCAGCTTCCGGGGGTTCATCAATGAGCAGTTCTTC CASSFRGFINEQFF
. . 14 TRBJ1-4 TRBV28 TGTGCCAGCAGTTTAAGAGGTGCCCGGGAAAAACTGTTTTTT CASSLRGAREKLFF